Sequencing of this TCR beta chain was carried out in a study of CD8 T cells in Susac syndrome. Notes on the study in general: The study's TCR sequencing and HLA analysis covered a relatively small number of individuals, and the study acknowledged this.

On this clonotype itself: The antigen remains undetermined.

RNA, at roughly 0.5 to 1 ug, was reverse transcribed with random hexamers. An immunoSEQ multiplex PCR generated amplified TCR beta CDR3 products spanning 54 Vbeta and 13 Jbeta. Each CDR3 protein is one row after TCRdb ran MiXCR on the immunoSEQ multiplex PCR reads. The top ten clones hold around 0.15% of a sample with around 150,000 distinct CDR3 sequences, more than 90% of them seen once. Negative magnetic isolation gave CD8+ and CD4+ cells; FACS enriched CD8+ TEMRA. The CDR3 has 14 residues. Germline CDR1 reads MNHEY; CDR2 reads SVGAGI. Losses at the gene ends were 6 bases for V and 1 base for J; bases not matched to a gene: 3.

The origin of this receptor is a human donor in good health. This chain uses TRBV6-5 with TRBJ1-2; 9 bases agree with TRBD1. Sequences were obtained from CD4+ T cells from PBMCs. The CDR3 sequence is CASSATGGNYGYTF. The DNA of the CDR3 is TGTGCCAGCAGCGCGACAGGGGGTAACTATGGCTACACCTTC.